This note documents a single TCR beta chain sequence. The antigen remains undetermined. This specimen belongs to a study of CD8+ T cells in alopecia areata. At the level of the study: Each day, treated patients took oral tofacitinib twice, at 5 to 10 mg per dose.

Reverse transcribed after extraction, RNA yielded cDNA as the sequencing template. Some clones are missing from TCRdb's copy, which holds only in-frame ones; the method was immunoSEQ multiplex PCR. Of roughly 200,000 clones in the sample, roughly 60% are singletons; the top ten hold around 1.8%. Broader study findings: Higher clonality was seen in lesional scalp than in normal scalp, especially in alopecia totalis/universalis. Normal-skin resident alphabeta T cells also appear among scalp sample sequences.

From PBMCs, CD4+ and CD8+ T cells were sorted. Per the germline V gene, CDR1 is SGHVS and CDR2 is FQNEAQ. This CDR3 is 16 amino acids long. Trimming shortened V by 2 bases and J by 6 bases, and 14 bases separated the two germline ends. This chain links TRBV7-8 with TRBJ1-6; D is unclear. The receptor was isolated from a human donor with alopecia areata. This specimen consisted of CD4+ T cells sorted from blood, obtained at week 0. For the CDR3, the DNA is TGTGCCAGCAGCTTAACCACGAGACGGACTAATTCACCCCTCCACTTT. This gives the protein CASSLTTRRTNSPLHF. The entire variable domain, with the rest obtained from reference TRBV7-8 and TRBJ1-6, is as follows: GAGVSQSPRYKVAKRGQDVALRCDPISGHVSLFWYQQALGQGPEFLTYFQNEAQLDKSGLPSDRFFAERPEGSVSTLKIQRTQQEDSAVYLCASSLTTRRTNSPLHFGNGTRLTVT.